A selection of T cell receptor beta chains follows, all from one sample in a study of CD8+CD57+ T cells in acquired aplastic anemia. TCRdb reanalysed the reads using MiXCR and keeps one entry per CDR3 protein. The sample has about 190,000 distinct CDR3 sequences, about 53% seen once. The material sequenced was sorted CD4+, CD8+, or CD8+CD57+ T cells (not recorded which) from PBMCs. The receptors derive from a human donor in good health, serving as a control. CDR3s include the opening cysteine and the closing phenylalanine or tryptophan. Rows give clone size only sometimes, using once, few, many, or a class for an expanded clone.

CDR3 protein | clone size | J gene | V gene
CASSPTAGAFTGELFF | many | TRBJ2-2 | TRBV5-1
CASRTLAGGTGELFF | - | TRBJ2-2 | TRBV2
CASRGRDSSGNTIYF | - | TRBJ1-3 | TRBV10-3
CASSVSWQGQETQYF | - | - | TRBV9
CASSGQGARNGELFF | - | TRBJ2-2 | TRBV2
CASTADGSYEQYF | many | TRBJ2-7 | TRBV19
CASSYPRGGADTEAFF | few | TRBJ1-1 | TRBV6-5
CSAPLAVNTEAFF | many | TRBJ1-1 | TRBV20-1
CATQRGNGYTF | - | TRBJ1-2 | TRBV19
CATSREPGSYAF | - | TRBJ1-2 | TRBV15
CAISETGTGGMNNEQFF | - | TRBJ2-1 | TRBV10-3
CASRGVYGYTF | many | TRBJ1-2 | TRBV5-6
CSVGPRSGANVLTF | - | TRBJ2-6 | TRBV29-1
CSARGQGLGGYTF | - | TRBJ1-2 | TRBV20-1
CASSNSGTEAFF | many | TRBJ1-1 | TRBV6-2/TRBV6-3
CASSYIRGGGLQGTQYF | few | TRBJ2-5 | TRBV6-5
CSAEKSVAPYNEQFF | many | TRBJ2-1 | TRBV29-1
CASSLSRTADGQYF | - | TRBJ2-7 | TRBV7-9
CAISKDRALNTEAFF | - | TRBJ1-1 | TRBV10-3
CASSQTDRRGSGYTF | - | TRBJ1-2 | TRBV7-2
CASSLWQRGNYEQYF | many | TRBJ2-7 | TRBV7-8
CSATGIHTEAFF | many | TRBJ1-1 | TRBV20-1
CASSLRTSGGGDEQFF | - | TRBJ2-1 | TRBV11-2
CSASPGHGYTF | few | TRBJ1-2 | TRBV20-1
CASSSRLAGSSYNEQFF | - | TRBJ2-1 | TRBV7-8
CSVEDRGGNTEAFF | - | TRBJ1-1 | TRBV29-1
CSVRPGTGAWYYAYTF | once | TRBJ1-2 | TRBV29-1
CSAREAMGNSPLHF | - | TRBJ1-6 | TRBV20-1
CAISDSSGGPRPDTQYF | few | TRBJ2-3 | TRBV6-5
CATSEGTQYF | - | TRBJ2-5 | TRBV24-1
CASSDLGQVRPFTNEQFF | many | TRBJ2-1 | TRBV6-1
CASSLASQGSNGNTIYF | many | TRBJ1-3 | TRBV5-8
CAGSKGQGLYGYTF | many | TRBJ1-2 | TRBV6-2/TRBV6-3
CASSIYQGAYEQYF | few | TRBJ2-7 | TRBV19
CASSSLGRTEAFF | once | TRBJ1-1 | TRBV6-6
CATSSYRGGQETQYF | - | TRBJ2-5 | TRBV15
CASSLSSGSGANVLTF | - | TRBJ2-6 | TRBV7-2
CSADRGDTEAFF | - | TRBJ1-1 | TRBV29-1
CASSLGLDYYNEQFF | once | TRBJ2-1 | TRBV24-1
CASSQDYPGQGGSPLHF | many | TRBJ1-6 | TRBV4-1